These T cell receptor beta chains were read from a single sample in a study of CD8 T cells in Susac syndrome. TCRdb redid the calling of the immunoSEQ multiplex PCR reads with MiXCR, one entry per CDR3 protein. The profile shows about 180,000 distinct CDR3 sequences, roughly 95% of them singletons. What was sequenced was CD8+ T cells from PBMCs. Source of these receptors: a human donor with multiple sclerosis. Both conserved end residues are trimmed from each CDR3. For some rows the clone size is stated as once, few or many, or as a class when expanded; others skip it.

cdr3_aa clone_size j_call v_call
ASSESGTGSYEQY NA TRBJ2-7 TRBV2
ASSQGRANEQY NA TRBJ2-7 TRBV4-1
ASSLRAVNEKLF NA TRBJ1-4 TRBV27
ASSATGTPYGYT once TRBJ1-2 TRBV9
SASPQLSPGQSAGELF NA TRBJ2-2 TRBV20-1
ASSQGYNEQF few TRBJ2-1 TRBV18
ASSPGAAGELF NA TRBJ2-2 TRBV5-1
ASTDRGAYNEQF NA TRBJ2-1 TRBV11-3
SARIGLGASYNEQF NA TRBJ2-1 TRBV20-1
ASSVNLGQPSEQF NA TRBJ2-1 TRBV9
ASSEYEGLGYT NA TRBJ1-2 TRBV25-1
ASRQGGDNEQF NA TRBJ2-1 TRBV2
ASSQGPSYGYT NA TRBJ1-2 TRBV14
ASSLPARGTDTQY NA TRBJ2-3 TRBV11-2
STLPPGGYT NA TRBJ1-2 TRBV20-1
ASSPLSAGLTDTQY NA TRBJ2-3 TRBV3-1
ASSLKEHGPEAF NA TRBJ1-1 TRBV12-3/TRBV12-4
ASRETRRNSPLH NA TRBJ1-6 TRBV2
ASTLLGDSSYEQY NA TRBJ2-7 TRBV6-5
ASSYGTGGFGYQETQY NA TRBJ2-5 TRBV6-5
SVEWASGYNEQF NA TRBJ2-1 TRBV29-1
ASQGENYGYT NA TRBJ1-2 TRBV30
SARATEYKDYGYT NA TRBJ1-2 TRBV20-1
ASSSGTVMANYGYT NA TRBJ1-2 TRBV7-8
ATSDGGMEQY NA TRBJ2-7 TRBV24-1
SVEAFRQTTGNTIY NA TRBJ1-3 TRBV29-1
ASTRTGSYEQY NA TRBJ2-7 TRBV12-3/TRBV12-4
ASSVGGSPASEAF NA TRBJ1-1 TRBV9
AISEWNGQTGAYGYT NA TRBJ1-2 TRBV10-3
ASSMGNEQF NA TRBJ2-1 TRBV19
ASQGGTGEPLNYGYT NA TRBJ1-2 TRBV2
ASTEDRINEKLF NA TRBJ1-4 TRBV12-3/TRBV12-4
ASSLFLTGELF NA TRBJ2-2 TRBV27
ASSSNRGGRRDTQY NA TRBJ2-3 TRBV9
ASSFLGPNTEAF NA TRBJ1-1 TRBV28
ASSTSLSAAYNEQF once TRBJ2-1 TRBV27
ASSPGTGVSLYGYT NA TRBJ1-2 TRBV27
ASSYSSLAENTEAF once TRBJ1-1 TRBV6-5
ASSQSYPLGEQY NA TRBJ2-7 TRBV14
ASSLLSGSGYT NA TRBJ1-2 TRBV7-3
ASSVSGGQSSGANVLT NA TRBJ2-6 TRBV9
ATRPLPGQGHEQY NA TRBJ2-7 TRBV27
SAGRVGNEQF NA TRBJ2-1 TRBV29-1
ASSSPRRDNAGVGQF NA TRBJ2-1 TRBV7-9
ASSDLPQGEAF NA TRBJ1-1 TRBV6-5
SVERWTEAF once TRBJ1-1 TRBV29-1